This record covers a single TCR beta chain. Its antigen is unknown. Germline V gene lookup returns CDR1 SEHNR and CDR2 FQNEAQ (reference sequence). The CDR3 is 13 residues long. UMI-labeled 5' RACE yielded the TRB cDNA libraries. Using the 5' RACE reads, TCRdb records one entry per CDR3 protein without DNA. This sample's clone table lists approximately 48,000 distinct CDR3 sequences. This sample was taken from a study of CXCR3-negative and CXCR3-positive naive CD8 T cells. Whole-study findings and limits: Naive cells with CXCR3 showed TRB CDR3s that were more hydrophobic than those in CXCR3-negative naive cells.

The sequence was collected from a human donor in good health. Some clones in this sample may be carry-over from other donors' samples. The specimen sequenced was naive CXCR3+ CD8+ T cells from blood. The subset: CD45RO-CCR7+CD27+CD95- naive CD8+ T cells expressing CXCR3 (TNR3+). The gene calls are TRBV7-9 and TRBJ2-7; TCRdb names TRBD1, which stays unverified in the absence of DNA. The CDR3 protein is CASSLSGQIEQYF.